Below, 10 T cell receptor beta chains from the same sample are listed, as sequenced in a study of blood T cell repertoires in COVID-19. Data came from immunoSEQ multiplex PCR; TCRdb stores just in-frame clones and leaves some out. The sample lists about 240,000 clones, approximately 85% occurring once. Sequenced sample: peripheral blood. The origin of the receptors is a man aged 50-59 years with COVID-19, enrolled during active disease.

The V gene is TRBV19, the J gene TRBJ1-2; D is possibly TRBD1 (6 bases). The CDR3 has 14 amino acids. Trimming took 8 bases from V and 0 from J, leaving 13 bases between them. Germline CDR1 and CDR2: LNHDA and SQIVND (reference sequence). CDR3 sequence (DNA): TGTGCCAGTTCCCACAGGGCAGCTAACTATGGCTACACCTTC. As protein: CASSHRAANYGYTF.

The chain employs TRBV5-1 and TRBJ2-5; 7 bases fit TRBD2. The CDR3 sequence is 14 residues long. Germline trimming cut 0 bases from V and 4 bases from J; bases unmatched to any gene: 3. Germline V gene lookup returns CDR1 SGHRS and CDR2 YFSETQ. As DNA, the CDR3 is TGCGCCAGCAGCTTGGGACTAGCCGGAGAGACCCAGTACTTC. It yields the protein CASSLGLAGETQYF. The full variable domain, completed using reference TRBV5-1 and TRBJ2-5, is KAGVTQTPRYLIKTRGQQVTLSCSPISGHRSVSWYQQTPGQGLQFLFEYFSETQRNKGNFPGRFSGRQFSNSRSEMNVSTLELGDSALYLCASSLGLAGETQYFGPGTRLLVL.

V gene TRBV6-5 combines with J gene TRBJ1-1; TRBD1 is a possible D gene (5 bases). The V gene lost 5 bases and the J gene lost 4 bases, with 14 bases spanning the gap. The CDR3 extends over 14 amino acids. Germline V lookup: CDR1 MNHEY, CDR2 SVGAGI. Here the CDR3 reads CASSRGPGRTEAFF. Here the CDR3 DNA reads TGTGCCAGCAGTAGGGGTCCCGGACGCACTGAAGCTTTCTTT.

About this clone itself: Within the sample, other DNA sequences also encode this same CDR3. The V and J genes are TRBV19 and TRBJ1-5; 8 positions match TRBD1. The CDR3 is 14 residues long. Germline V gene lookup returns CDR1 LNHDA and CDR2 SQIVND (reference sequence). J gave up 4 bases and V 3 bases, and 2 bases lay outside the gene matches. The CDR3, as DNA: TGTGCCAGTAGTATCGACAGGGGAAATCAGCCCCAGCATTTT. This encodes CASSIDRGNQPQHF.

The chain combines TRBV11-2 with TRBJ2-1; 9 positions agree with TRBD1. V shed 6 bases, J shed 10 bases, and the junction held 10 bases outside the gene matches. Germline V CDR1 and CDR2: SGHAT, FQNNGV. The CDR3 has 14 amino acids. CDR3 loop: CASSNPGQGFEQFF. Written as DNA, the CDR3 is TGTGCCAGCAGTAACCCGGGACAGGGTTTCGAGCAGTTCTTC.

The V gene is TRBV18, the J gene TRBJ1-2, with a weak D call TRBD1 (6 bases). CDR3 length equals 14 residues. Trimming removed 4 bases from V and 0 bases from J, with 9 bases in between. CDR1 and CDR2 (germline): KGHSH, LQKENI. The CDR3: CASSQQGSNYGYTF. The CDR3, as DNA: TGTGCCAGCTCACAACAGGGTTCTAACTATGGCTACACCTTC.

V gene TRBV19 combines with J gene TRBJ1-5; TRBD1 matches at 7 bases. Germline loops: CDR1 LNHDA, CDR2 SQIVND (reference sequence). The V segment lost 7 bases and the J segment 6 bases; nucleotides outside the gene matches: 12. CDR3 length: 15 amino acids. The CDR3 region is CASTYQQGLGQPQHF. CDR3 sequence (DNA): TGTGCCAGTACCTACCAACAGGGGCTGGGTCAGCCCCAGCATTTT.

V is TRBV7-9 and J is TRBJ2-4, with a tentative D call TRBD2 (5 bases). The CDR3 contains 16 residues. The V gene's germline CDR1 is SEHNR and CDR2 FQNEAQ (reference sequence). Trimming took off 4 bases at V and 1 base at J, with 14 bases between the two ends. CDR3 bases: TGTGCCAGCAGCTCTTATGACCCGGGGGCCAAAAACATTCAGTACTTC. The encoded protein is CASSSYDPGAKNIQYF. Together with reference TRBV7-9 and TRBJ2-4, the CDR3 gives the full variable domain: DTGVSQNPRHKITKRGQNVTFRCDPISEHNRLYWYRQTLGQGPEFLTYFQNEAQLEKSRLLSDRFSAERPKGSFSTLEIQRTEQGDSAMYLCASSSYDPGAKNIQYFGAGTRLSVL.

V is TRBV10-3 and J is TRBJ1-6, with D perhaps TRBD1 (6 bases). The CDR3 has 18 amino acids. The germline CDR1 and CDR2 sequences are ENHRY and SYGVKD. Trimming pared 0 bases from V and 0 bases from J, leaving 12 bases between. Here the CDR3 DNA reads TGTGCCATCAGTGAGTCGAGAGGGGGGGGCTCCTATAATTCACCCCTCCACTTT. It translates to CAISESRGGGSYNSPLHF.

The chain has TRBV7-9 and TRBJ1-6, with D possibly TRBD1 on 6 matching bases. This CDR3 has 14 amino acids. In germline, CDR1 is SEHNR, CDR2 FQNEAQ (reference sequence). V was pared by 4 bases and J by 8 bases, with 12 bases between. The CDR3 region is CASSSPWGHSPLHF. CDR3 DNA sequence: TGTGCCAGCAGCTCGCCCTGGGGGCATTCACCCCTCCACTTT.